This TCR beta chain was sequenced for a study of blood T cells in healthy people across ages (dated by TCRdb to the mid-2010s). For the study in its entirety: In model experiments, template switching captured roughly one uniquely barcoded TCR beta cDNA molecule for every two T cells. The study measured age-related changes in TCR beta repertoire diversity using deep sequencing normalized with unique cDNA molecular identifiers. Two additional independent replicas of 1 million unique cDNA reads from the same blood draw were analyzed for two donors (one aged 18 to 30 and one aged 80 or older). The donors were divided into four age groups: young (average about 16 years), middle-aged (over 35), aged (approximately 62) and long-lived (82). To avoid experimental bias, donors of different ages were spread randomly across the sequencing lanes. Summary of the overall study and its limitations: Compared with the aged group, the long-lived group had more naive CD4+ T cells, fewer expanded clones and increased TCR diversity, suggesting age selection. Observed TCR beta diversity per million T cells fell roughly linearly with age, and a significant reduction was already apparent by age around 40. Donor CMV infection status was unknown, potentially confounding age-related changes in expanded clonotypes. The percentage of naive T cells measured by flow cytometry correlated strongly with observed TCR beta diversity. Estimates of total diversity based on one million sequenced T cells were regarded as lower bounds and as underestimates. Bulk unsorted PBMC profiling prevented conclusive comparison of naive and antigen-experienced compartments.

Donors were around 37 systemically healthy Caucasian individuals from Russia aged roughly 6 to 90 years. Approximately 9.3 milliliters of peripheral blood were collected from each donor into EDTA-treated Vacutainer tubes. Ficoll-Paque density-gradient centrifugation was used to isolate PBMCs, with at least 6 million obtained per sample. Trizol reagent was used to extract total RNA from PBMCs, with at least 5.5 micrograms per sample. For every donor, an aliquot of PBMCs went through flow cytometry to measure the percentages of naive CD45RAhigh/CD27high T cells. Library creation used 5' RACE. Sequencing was carried out with an Illumina HiSeq 2500. A second roughly 7 to 11 cycle PCR used a sample-barcoded 5' primer and a J-beta primer mix. A template-switch 5' adaptor carrying 12 random nucleotides introduced a unique molecular identifier onto each TCR beta cDNA molecule. At least 3 million CDR3-containing paired-end reads were obtained from each sample. First-strand cDNA was synthesized from all RNA with the Mint cDNA synthesis kit, primed by a TRBC-specific oligonucleotide. After uracil-DNA glycosylase treatment, a first 18-cycle PCR used universal primers M1SS and BC2_uni_R on all cDNA. The paper's data handling went like this. Normalization of each sample was performed by random selection of 1 million high-quality reads, each carrying a distinct molecular identifier. Instead of being binned into consensus sequences, reads that shared molecular identifiers were thrown out. MiTCR, with a Q25 quality threshold and the strictest error-elimination algorithm, was used for CDR3 identification, clonotype clustering and error correction. A nonparametric unseen species model using Euler transformation provided a lower-bound estimate of total TCR beta diversity. TCRdb cleaned the public reads at Q25 with fastp, built clones with MiXCR and kept in-frame beta chains. Rows are unified per CDR3 protein, each entry keeping the most common DNA and genes. What appears here as the V and J calls and clone size reflects TCRdb's work, not the paper's. This sample holds about 640,000 distinct CDR3 sequences; roughly three fifths were observed only once. Of the sample, 30% to 40% is held by the ten largest clones.

This clonotype was counted only a few times. Which antigen it targets is not known. No qualities accompany the bases; no much larger clone lies one base away. The TCR was taken from a man between 60 and 75 years old in good health. Sequenced input: blood.

The CDR3 loop reads CASSLAAGYSPLHF. At the DNA level, the sequence is TGTGCCAGCAGCTTAGCGGCAGGTTATTCACCCCTCCACTTT. The V and J genes are TRBV11-2 and TRBJ1-6; the D gene is not confidently resolved. CDR1 SGHAT and CDR2 FQNNGV were looked up in the germline V gene. V sheds 1 base and J sheds 8 bases, leaving 9 bases between their ends. Including cysteine and phenylalanine, the CDR3 has 14 amino acids. Left in the record is the CDR3 DNA by itself, 42 bases read in frame from the first base.